Following are 25 T cell receptor beta chains from one sample sequenced in a study of shared clonotypes between healthy human individuals. Assay: immunoSEQ multiplex PCR; the TCRdb copy retains only in-frame clones and omits some. Altogether about 460,000 clones are present, roughly three quarters being singletons, with the ten largest covering 12%. What was sequenced was PBMCs. These TCRs come from a woman aged 40 to 55 in good health. Some clones in this sample may be carry-over from other donors' samples.

V and J are TRBV5-1 and TRBJ2-5, with 11 bases matching TRBD2. V lost 4 bases, J lost 4 bases, and 6 bases stayed unmatched. The CDR3 loop spans 15 amino acids. Germline V gene sequence: CDR1 SGHRS, CDR2 YFSETQ. The DNA of the CDR3 is TGCGCCAGCAGCATTAGCGGGAGGGACTTAGAGACCCAGTACTTC. Translation gives CASSISGRDLETQYF.

The sample holds many counts of this clone. The rearrangement uses TRBV10-3 and TRBJ2-1; TRBD2 matches 8 bases. Per germline, CDR1 ENHRY and CDR2 SYGVKD. The CDR3 has 16 residues. V shed 6 bases and J 8 bases; nucleotides not matched to a gene: 15. The CDR3 DNA sequence: TGTGCCATCAGGGGGCTTGCTCGGGGAGCGGGGGATGAGCAGTTCTTC. Translating gives CAIRGLARGAGDEQFF.

Regarding this clone: A far larger clone is one nucleotide away, so this likely arose from a read error. The same CDR3 arises from other DNA sequences in this sample as well. The chain uses TRBV2 and TRBJ2-7; D not resolved. The CDR3 runs 11 residues. Germline CDR1 SNHLY, CDR2 FYNNEI. Between the trimmed V and J ends, which lost 6 bases and 0 bases, there was a span of 3 bases. The CDR3 sequence is CASSYSYEQYF. In DNA, the CDR3 is TGTGCCAGCAGCTACTCCTACGAGCAGTACTTC.

The chain couples TRBV13 to TRBJ2-7, with TRBD2 identical over 11 bases. Trimming took 3 bases from V and 0 from J; bases not matched to a gene: 7. This CDR3 has 17 residues. Germline loops: CDR1 PRHDT, CDR2 FYEKMQ (reference sequence). CDR3 sequence: CASSFTASGRSSYEQYF. CDR3 in DNA: TGTGCCAGCAGCTTTACAGCTAGCGGGAGGAGCTCCTACGAGCAGTACTTC. Drawing the rest from reference TRBV13 and TRBJ2-7, the complete variable domain is AAGVIQSPRHLIKEKRETATLKCYPIPRHDTVYWYQQGPGQDPQFLISFYEKMQSDKGSIPDRFSAQQFSDYHSELNMSSLELGDSALYFCASSFTASGRSSYEQYFGPGTRLTVT.

V is TRBV7-8 and J is TRBJ2-7; D perhaps matches TRBD1 (5 bases). V dropped 8 bases and J dropped 13 bases, with 27 bases sitting between them. Per the germline V gene, CDR1 is SGHVS and CDR2 is FQNEAQ. The CDR3 sequence is 14 residues long. CDR3 amino acids: CASCRGQGSAPLYF. The DNA for the CDR3 is TGTGCCAGCTGTAGGGGCCAAGGTTCCGCTCCTTTATACTTC.

The V gene is TRBV6-5, the J gene TRBJ2-3, with 9 bases that match TRBD2. The junction had 3 bases not matched to a gene; V was cut back by 6 bases and J by 2 bases. CDR1 is MNHEY and CDR2 is SVGAGI in the germline V gene. The CDR3 consists of 14 residues. CDR3: CASRSGLATDTQYF. CDR3 nucleotides: TGTGCCAGCAGATCGGGACTAGCCACAGATACGCAGTATTTT.

The CDR3 coding sequence is TGTGCCAGCAGTTCCAATCGCGAGCAGTACTTC. Translating gives CASSSNREQYF. This chain uses TRBV6-5 with TRBJ2-7, with D unresolved. The V gene lost 4 bases and the J gene lost 6 bases, with 7 bases spanning the gap. In germline, CDR1 is MNHEY, CDR2 SVGAGI. This CDR3 has 11 amino acids.

This chain links TRBV18 with TRBJ2-7; TRBD1 aligns across 12 bases. The V and J ends lost 3 bases and 6 bases, in that order; junction bases with no gene match: 12. Germline CDR1 is KGHSH and CDR2 is LQKENI. This CDR3 has 17 amino acids. The CDR3 DNA follows: TGTGCCAGCTCACCCGCTACGGGACAGGGGGCTGGTGGCGAGCAGTACTTC. Its translation is CASSPATGQGAGGEQYF.

This chain connects TRBV15 to TRBJ2-3; no clear D. Trimming removed 4 bases from V and 4 bases from J, with 21 bases in between. Germline CDR1 and CDR2: LNHNV and YYDKDF (reference sequence). This CDR3 has 17 amino acids. CDR3 sequence: CATSTTSSYAIPDTQYF. The DNA of the CDR3 is TGTGCCACCAGCACAACGTCGTCCTACGCTATACCAGATACGCAGTATTTT.

The chain combines TRBV27 with TRBJ2-2; D gene uncertain. Trimming stripped 6 bases from V and 3 bases from J, with 5 bases between. The CDR3 contains 12 residues. The germline V gene encodes CDR1 MNHEY and CDR2 SMNVEV (reference sequence). As DNA, the CDR3 is TGTGCCAGCAGCTACTACACCGGGGAGCTGTTTTTT. Its translation is CASSYYTGELFF.

This clone was observed a single time. With a far larger clone one base away, a read error is the likely cause. Other DNA sequences from this sample encode an identical CDR3 as well. The chain employs TRBV7-9 and TRBJ2-7; D is perhaps TRBD1 (5 bases). CDR1 is SEHNR and CDR2 is FQNEAQ in the germline V gene (reference sequence). The CDR3 consists of 14 residues. Trimming shortened V by 0 bases and J by 5 bases, and 11 bases separated the two germline ends. The CDR3 loop reads CASSLADSVHEQYF. The CDR3, as DNA: TGTGCCAGCAGCTTAGCTGACAGTGTCCACGAGCAGTACTTC.

This clone was seen more than once but under ten times. A much larger clone is a single base away; this may be a read error. The chain is built from TRBV29-1 and TRBJ2-1, with 8 bases that match TRBD2. V lost 7 bases and J lost 10; bases outside the gene matches: 12. Germline assignment: CDR1 SQVTM and CDR2 ANQGSEA. There are 13 residues in the CDR3. The CDR3: CSAGPAGAGEQFF. CDR3 coding DNA: TGCAGCGCTGGACCAGCGGGAGCCGGAGAGCAGTTCTTC.

V usage is TRBV25-1 and J usage is TRBJ2-7, with TRBD2 matching over 14 bases. Trimming cost V 1 base and J 5 bases; bases outside gene matches: 4. This CDR3 has 16 amino acids. The germline gives CDR1 MGHDK, CDR2 SYGVNS. CDR3 sequence (DNA): TGTGCCAGCAGTGAATCCGGGACTAGCGGGAGCCACGAGCAGTACTTC. Translated, it gives CASSESGTSGSHEQYF.

The chain employs TRBV5-1 and TRBJ2-7; D might be TRBD1 (5 bases). Deletions cut 4 bases from V and 3 bases from J, with 14 bases between. CDR1 is SGHRS and CDR2 is YFSETQ in the germline V gene. The length of the CDR3 is 14 residues. CDR3 bases: TGCGCCAGCAGCCAGATGACAGAAAACTACGAGCAGTACTTC. Its translation is CASSQMTENYEQYF.

A note on this clone: A far larger clone is off by one base, so a read error is likely. Other DNA variants within this sample encode the same CDR3. The chain recombines TRBV7-8 with TRBJ1-5; D call uncertain. V was shortened by 5 bases and J by 6 bases, with 11 bases between the two germline ends. CDR3 size: 13 residues. The germline gives CDR1 SGHVS, CDR2 FQNEAQ. The CDR3 loop reads CASSPPGGQPQHF. CDR3 sequence (DNA): TGTGCCAGCAGCCCCCCGGGCGGTCAGCCCCAGCATTTT.

The gene calls are TRBV5-1 and TRBJ2-5; possibly TRBD2 for D (6 bases). The J call may be incorrect, as the DNA end agrees better with TRBJ2-7. The germline gives CDR1 SGHRS, CDR2 YFSETQ. The CDR3 is 13 amino acids. In nucleotides, the CDR3 is TGCGCCAGCAGCTCGGGACTCACCTACGAGCAGTACTTC. This translates into CASSSGLTYEQYF.

V usage is TRBV4-3 and J usage is TRBJ2-1, with 9 nucleotides matching TRBD2. Trimming at V came to 0 bases and at J to 6 bases, leaving 9 bases not matched to a gene. This CDR3 is built from 17 residues. The germline V gene encodes CDR1 LGHNA and CDR2 YSLEER. CDR3 sequence: CASSQDTTGGRGNEQFF. Written as DNA, the CDR3 is TGCGCCAGCAGCCAAGATACTACGGGCGGGAGGGGCAATGAGCAGTTCTTC.

In the case of this clone: This clone may be a read error of a much larger clone one base away. Distinct nucleotide sequences in the sample also encode this CDR3. DNA for the CDR3: TGCGCCAGTAGCTTGGTCCCACCGATTCGGTCTGAAGCTTTCTTT. Protein product: CASSLVPPIRSEAFF. The chain couples TRBV5-1 to TRBJ1-1; D remains ambiguous. The CDR3 length is 15 residues. Germline V gene sequence: CDR1 SGHRS, CDR2 YFSETQ.

This CDR3 is CASSQVPTSQETQYF. CDR3 coding DNA: TGCGCCAGCAGCCAAGTCCCAACTAGCCAGGAGACCCAGTACTTC. V is TRBV4-1 and J is TRBJ2-5; tentatively, D is TRBD2 (6 bases). Looked up from germline, CDR1 is MGHRA and CDR2 is YSYEKL. V was trimmed by 1 base and J by 5 bases, leaving 14 bases between them. This CDR3 has 15 residues.

Written as DNA, the CDR3 is TGTGCCAGCAGCTTGAAAGGACTAGCGGTATACGAGCAGTACTTC. It yields the protein CASSLKGLAVYEQYF. The rearrangement joins TRBV5-4 to TRBJ2-7, with 10 nucleotides matching TRBD2. Looked up from germline, CDR1 is SGHNT and CDR2 is YYREEE (reference sequence). The V segment lost 1 base and the J segment 4 bases; nucleotides outside the gene matches: 5. There are 15 residues in the CDR3.

For the CDR3, the DNA is TGTGCCAGCAGCCTACTCGGACAGATGAACACTGAAGCTTTCTTT. Amino acid sequence: CASSLLGQMNTEAFF. The chain employs TRBV14 and TRBJ1-1; D possibly corresponds to TRBD1 (6 bases). Between the trimmed V and J ends, which lost 4 bases and 0 bases, there was a span of 12 bases. This CDR3 is 15 amino acids long. Germline loops: CDR1 SGHDN, CDR2 FVKESK.

As regards this clone: It differs at one base from a far larger clone, so likely a read error. This rearrangement joins TRBV28 to TRBJ1-1, with 10 bases identical to TRBD1. This CDR3 is built from 14 residues. Germline lookup yields CDR1 MDHEN and CDR2 SYDVKM. Here the CDR3 DNA reads TGTGCCAGCATCAGACAGGGGGCGGACACTGAAGCTCTCTTT. Translated: CASIRQGADTEALF.

V is TRBV21-1 and J is TRBJ2-6; the table's D call, TRBD2, has no DNA check behind it. TRBV21-1 represents a pseudogene. CDR3 length: 19 residues. The CDR3 nucleotides read TGTGCCAGCAGAGCGTACACGGGTGTAAGTTGCTCTGGGGCCAACGTCCTGACTTTC. Translation: CASRAYTGVSCSGANVLTF.

This sequence joins TRBV6-6 and TRBJ2-3; D perhaps matches TRBD1 (5 bases). CDR3 length: 16 amino acids. V dropped 3 bases and J dropped 1 base, with 14 bases sitting between them. Germline loops: CDR1 MNHNY, CDR2 SVGAGI (reference sequence). The CDR3 DNA is TGTGCCAGCAGTTATCCGATTGGACAACGCACAGATACGCAGTATTTT. It codes for CASSYPIGQRTDTQYF.

The V gene is TRBV9, the J gene TRBJ1-1; D might be TRBD1 (5 bases). This CDR3 comprises 13 residues. Trimming removed 0 bases from V and 11 bases from J, with 14 bases in between. The germline V gene has CDR1 SGDLS and CDR2 YYNGEE. Here the CDR3 DNA reads TGTGCCAGCAGCGTAGGTTCCCCAGGGAGGGCTTTCTTT. It codes for CASSVGSPGRAFF.